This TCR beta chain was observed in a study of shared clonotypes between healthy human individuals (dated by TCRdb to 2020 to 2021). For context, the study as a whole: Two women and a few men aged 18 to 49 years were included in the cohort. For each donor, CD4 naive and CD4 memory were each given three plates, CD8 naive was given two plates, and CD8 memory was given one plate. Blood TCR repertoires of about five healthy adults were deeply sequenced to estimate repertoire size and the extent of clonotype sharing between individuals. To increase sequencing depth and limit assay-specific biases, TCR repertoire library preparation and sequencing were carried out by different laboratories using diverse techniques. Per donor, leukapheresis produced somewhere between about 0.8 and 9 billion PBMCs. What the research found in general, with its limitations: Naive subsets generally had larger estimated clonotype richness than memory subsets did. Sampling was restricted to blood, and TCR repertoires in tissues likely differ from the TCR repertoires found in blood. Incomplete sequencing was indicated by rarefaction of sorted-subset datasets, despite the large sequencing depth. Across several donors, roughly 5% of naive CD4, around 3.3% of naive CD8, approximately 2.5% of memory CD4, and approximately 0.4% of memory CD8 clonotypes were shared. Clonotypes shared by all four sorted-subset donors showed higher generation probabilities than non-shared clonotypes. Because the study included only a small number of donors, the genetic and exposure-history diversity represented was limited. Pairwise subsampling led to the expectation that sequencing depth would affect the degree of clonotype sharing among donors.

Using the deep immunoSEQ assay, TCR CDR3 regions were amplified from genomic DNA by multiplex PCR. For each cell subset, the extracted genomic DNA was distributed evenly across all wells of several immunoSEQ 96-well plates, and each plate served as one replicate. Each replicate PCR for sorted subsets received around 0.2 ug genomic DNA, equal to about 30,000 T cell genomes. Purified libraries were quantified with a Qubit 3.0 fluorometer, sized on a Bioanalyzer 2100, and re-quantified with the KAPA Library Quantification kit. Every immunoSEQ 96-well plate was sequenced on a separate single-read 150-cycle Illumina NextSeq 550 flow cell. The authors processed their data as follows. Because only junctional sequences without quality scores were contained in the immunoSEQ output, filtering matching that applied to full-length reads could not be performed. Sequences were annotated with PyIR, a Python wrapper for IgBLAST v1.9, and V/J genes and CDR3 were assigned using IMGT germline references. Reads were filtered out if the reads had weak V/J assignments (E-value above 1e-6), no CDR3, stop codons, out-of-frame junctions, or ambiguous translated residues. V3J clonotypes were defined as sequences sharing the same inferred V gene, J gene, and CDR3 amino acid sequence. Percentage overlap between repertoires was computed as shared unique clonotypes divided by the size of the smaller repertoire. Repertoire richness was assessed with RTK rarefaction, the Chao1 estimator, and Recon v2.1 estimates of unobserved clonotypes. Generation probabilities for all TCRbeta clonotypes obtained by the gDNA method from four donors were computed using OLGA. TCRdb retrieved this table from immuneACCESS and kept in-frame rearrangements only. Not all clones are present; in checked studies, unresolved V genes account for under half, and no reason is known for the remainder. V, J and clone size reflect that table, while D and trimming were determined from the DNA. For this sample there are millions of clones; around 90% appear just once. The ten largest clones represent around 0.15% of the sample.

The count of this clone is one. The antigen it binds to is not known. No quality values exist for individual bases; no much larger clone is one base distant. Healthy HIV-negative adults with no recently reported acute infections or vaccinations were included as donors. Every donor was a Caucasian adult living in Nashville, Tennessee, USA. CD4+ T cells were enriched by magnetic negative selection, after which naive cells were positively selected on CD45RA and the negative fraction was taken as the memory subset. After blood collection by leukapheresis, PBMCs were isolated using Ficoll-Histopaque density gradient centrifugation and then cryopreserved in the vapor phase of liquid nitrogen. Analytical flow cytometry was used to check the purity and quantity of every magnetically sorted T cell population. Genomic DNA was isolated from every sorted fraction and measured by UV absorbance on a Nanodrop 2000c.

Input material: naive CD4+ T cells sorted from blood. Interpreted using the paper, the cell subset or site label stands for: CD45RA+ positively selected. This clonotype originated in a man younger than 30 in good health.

The encoded CDR3 is CASSSRGQPTYGYTF. The DNA sequence follows: TGTGCCAGCAGCTCCCGAGGACAGCCAACCTATGGCTACACCTTC. This receptor chain uses TRBV11-2 and TRBJ1-2, with TRBD1 tentatively as D gene (6 bases match). Trimming removed 4 bases from V and 4 bases from J, leaving 16 bases between the germline ends. Inclusive of the bounding cysteine and phenylalanine, the CDR3 is 15 residues long. The entry retains the CDR3 DNA only, 45 bases that are in frame from base 1. According to the germline V gene, CDR1 reads SGHAT and CDR2 reads FQNNGV.